A single sample gave rise to the 13 T cell receptor beta chains below, sequenced in a study of cytomegalovirus exposure and HLA in healthy donors. Sequencing was performed with immunoSEQ multiplex PCR; in TCRdb, only in-frame clones are kept and a portion is missing. The profile shows around 200,000 clones, roughly four fifths of them singletons. Sequencing used PBMCs. The receptors here all came from a woman aged 18-30 years in good health and CMV-seropositive.

The V and J genes are TRBV27 and TRBJ1-2; no firm D call. V was cut by 8 bases and J by 8 bases, with 15 bases left in between. CDR3 length: 12 amino acids. Germline V CDR1 and CDR2: MNHEY, SMNVEV (reference sequence). The CDR3, as DNA: TGTGCCAGCTTTCAGAGGGCTGAAGGCTACACCTTC. It yields the protein CASFQRAEGYTF.

This clone was seen just once. CDR3 bases: TGTGCCAGCAGCAGGCTCTTTCGATGGGAGACCCAGTACTTC. It codes for CASSRLFRWETQYF. This chain uses TRBV21-1 with TRBJ2-5; the table names TRBD1, a call not compared with the DNA. TRBV21-1 is deemed a pseudogene. The CDR3 has 14 residues.

The chain combines TRBV2 with TRBJ2-3, with 7 bases identical to TRBD1. From germline, CDR1 is SNHLY and CDR2 FYNNEI. The trim removed 4 bases at V and 2 bases at J, leaving 9 bases unmatched. The CDR3 is 16 amino acids. The CDR3 reads CASSVGTAYLTDTQYF. DNA for the CDR3: TGTGCCAGCAGTGTAGGGACAGCGTATCTCACAGATACGCAGTATTTT. Based on the CDR3 plus reference TRBV2 and TRBJ2-3, the full variable domain is EPEVTQTPSHQVTQMGQEVILRCVPISNHLYFYWYRQILGQKVEFLVSFYNNEISEKSEIFDDQFSVERPDGSNFTLKIRSTKLEDSAMYFCASSVGTAYLTDTQYFGPGTRLTVL.

This clone has more than one count but fewer than ten. The chain carries TRBV2 and TRBJ1-5, with TRBD1 matching over 7 bases. V gave up 8 bases and J gave up 4 bases; unmatched junction bases: 5. The CDR3 totals 13 residues. Germline V gene lookup returns CDR1 SNHLY and CDR2 FYNNEI. The CDR3 loop is CASVDRENQPQHF. The CDR3 DNA reads as TGTGCCAGCGTTGACAGGGAAAATCAGCCCCAGCATTTT.

In its sample, this clone was seen once. The gene calls are TRBV4-1 and TRBJ1-2; perhaps TRBD1 as D (5 bases). The CDR3 contains 17 residues. Trimming pared 3 bases from V and 2 bases from J, leaving 19 bases between. CDR1 is MGHRA, CDR2 YSYEKL, per germline. The CDR3 region has the DNA TGCGCCAGCAGCCACCCCACCGGTCGGGGACTCAACTATGGCTACACCTTC. Translated, it gives CASSHPTGRGLNYGYTF.

This clone occurred a few times. The V gene is TRBV2, the J gene TRBJ2-7, with D hard to call. The CDR3 runs 16 residues. Germline assignment: CDR1 SNHLY and CDR2 FYNNEI. With 2 bases removed from V and 0 bases from J, the gap between germline ends came to 14 bases. The CDR3 DNA sequence: TGTGCCAGCAGTGAAATCTGGTCGCGTAGCTCCTACGAGCAGTACTTC. This sequence encodes CASSEIWSRSSYEQYF.

V and J are TRBV5-4 and TRBJ1-2; TRBD1 agrees at 8 bases. CDR3 length: 14 residues. V lost 4 bases and J lost 5; bases outside the gene matches: 7. Germline CDR1 SGHNT, CDR2 YYREEE (reference sequence). For the CDR3, the DNA is TGTGCCAGCAGCGACCGGGACAGGATTTATGGCTACACCTTC. Its protein is CASSDRDRIYGYTF.

The chain is built from TRBV7-2 and TRBJ1-2; possible D gene TRBD1, 5 bases. This CDR3 contains 13 residues. Per the germline V gene, CDR1 is SGHTA and CDR2 is FQGNSA. Trimming removed 2 bases from V and 7 bases from J, with 11 bases in between. DNA of the CDR3: TGTGCCAGCAGCTTATCTCAGGGTGGTGGCTACACCTTC. Protein sequence: CASSLSQGGGYTF.

This sequence joins TRBV5-1 and TRBJ1-1, with TRBD1 identical over 7 bases. Looked up from germline, CDR1 is SGHRS and CDR2 is YFSETQ. The CDR3 totals 15 residues. The ends lost 0 bases at V and 4 bases at J; junction bases unmatched: 6. This CDR3 is CASSLAQGGGTEAFF. DNA of the CDR3: TGCGCCAGCAGCTTGGCGCAGGGGGGAGGCACTGAAGCTTTCTTT.

V gene TRBV7-7 combines with J gene TRBJ2-2, with 7 bases matching TRBD1. CDR3 length equals 16 residues. With 1 base clipped from V and 4 bases from J, the junction kept 6 bases outside the gene matches. Germline assignment: CDR1 SSHAT and CDR2 FNYEAQ (reference sequence). CDR3 nucleotides: TGTGCCAGCAGCTTAGGAATAAGGGACAGCACCGGGGAGCTGTTTTTT. Its translation is CASSLGIRDSTGELFF.

CDR3 residues: CASSYRTGNTEAFF. CDR3 coding DNA: TGCGCCAGCAGCTATAGAACAGGGAACACTGAAGCTTTCTTT. The V call is TRBV5-1, the J call TRBJ1-1; a possible D gene is TRBD1 (5 bases). The V and J ends lost 3 bases and 1 base respectively, with 10 bases between them. The CDR3 runs 14 residues. Germline V gene data show CDR1 as SGHRS and CDR2 as YFSETQ.

As for this clone: Other DNA variants within this sample encode the same CDR3. The V and J genes are TRBV9 and TRBJ1-2; TRBD1 aligns across 8 bases. Germline CDR1 SGDLS, CDR2 YYNGEE. This CDR3 has 15 amino acids. The trim removed 4 bases at V and 1 base at J, leaving 6 bases unmatched. CDR3: CASSLTDRVNYGYTF. The CDR3 region has the DNA TGTGCCAGCAGCTTGACGGACAGGGTTAACTATGGCTACACCTTC.

J is TRBJ1-2 and V is TRBV19; a possible D gene is TRBD1 (5 bases). CDR3 length: 16 amino acids. Germline V gene sequence: CDR1 LNHDA, CDR2 SQIVND (reference sequence). V was shortened by 0 bases and J by 8 bases, with 19 bases between the two germline ends. CDR3: CASSIESLPGRDGYTF. The CDR3 nucleotides are TGTGCCAGTAGTATAGAAAGTCTCCCGGGGAGGGACGGCTACACCTTC.